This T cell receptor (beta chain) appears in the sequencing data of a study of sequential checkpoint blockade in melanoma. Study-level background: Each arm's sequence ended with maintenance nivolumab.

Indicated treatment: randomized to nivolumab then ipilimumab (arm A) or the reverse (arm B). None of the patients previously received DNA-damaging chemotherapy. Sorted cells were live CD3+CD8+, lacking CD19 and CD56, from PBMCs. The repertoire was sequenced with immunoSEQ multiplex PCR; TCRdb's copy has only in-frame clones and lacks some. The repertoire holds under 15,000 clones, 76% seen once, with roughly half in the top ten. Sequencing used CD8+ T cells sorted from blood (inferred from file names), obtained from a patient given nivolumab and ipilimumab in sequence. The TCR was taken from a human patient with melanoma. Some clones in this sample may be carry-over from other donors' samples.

The CDR3 spells CASSTGGANYGYTF. CDR3 nucleotide sequence: TGTGCCAGCAGTACAGGGGGAGCTAACTATGGCTACACCTTC. This sequence joins TRBV27 and TRBJ1-2; 8 bases fit TRBD1. Germline V gene data show CDR1 as MNHEY and CDR2 as SMNVEV (reference sequence). The CDR3 is 14 residues long. Unmatched junction bases numbered 2, after V lost 5 bases and J lost 0 bases.